Each of the 22 T cell receptor beta chains below was sequenced from the same sample in a study of T cells in Graves' hyperthyroidism and ophthalmopathy. RNA transcripts gave rise to amplified TCR beta CDR3 regions. The HTBI primer set drove a first-round RT-PCR of the TCR CDR3. One entry per CDR3 protein, called by TCRdb with MiXCR from the multiplex PCR reads. The repertoire includes 650,000 to 750,000 distinct CDR3 sequences, 14% of them detected once, and 10% sits in the top ten. Sample: blood. All receptors derive from a woman between 18 and 30 years old with Graves' hyperthyroidism.

The chain is built from TRBV28 and TRBJ2-5; D remains ambiguous. Germline V gene data show CDR1 as MDHEN and CDR2 as SYDVKM. This CDR3 has 12 amino acids. With 5 bases removed from V and 5 bases from J, the gap between germline ends came to 9 bases. The chain's CDR3 is CASSLPFETQYF. CDR3 DNA sequence: TGTGCCAGCAGTCTCCCGTTTGAGACCCAGTACTTC.

The chain employs TRBV2 and TRBJ1-5; the match to TRBD1 covers 7 bases. The CDR3 consists of 15 residues. After removal of 4 bases from V and 4 bases from J, the junction contained 7 bases not matched to a gene. The germline V gene encodes CDR1 SNHLY and CDR2 FYNNEI. The CDR3 loop reads CASSARTGRNQPQHF. The CDR3 nucleotides read TGTGCCAGCAGTGCGAGGACAGGACGAAATCAGCCCCAGCATTTT. The complete variable domain, with remaining parts taken from reference TRBV2 and TRBJ1-5, reads EPEVTQTPSHQVTQMGQEVILRCVPISNHLYFYWYRQILGQKVEFLVSFYNNEISEKSEIFDDQFSVERPDGSNFTLKIRSTKLEDSAMYFCASSARTGRNQPQHFGDGTRLSIL.

This clonotype showed up many times. The J gene is TRBJ2-7, the V gene TRBV2; D is uncertain. Between the trimmed V and J ends, which lost 7 bases and 5 bases, there was a span of 15 bases. This CDR3 region has 13 residues. The germline CDR1 and CDR2 sequences are SNHLY and FYNNEI. The CDR3 protein is CASTPGAYNEQYF. DNA for the CDR3: TGTGCCAGCACGCCAGGAGCATACAACGAGCAGTACTTC.

This clonotype was recorded many times. This chain joins TRBV3-1 and TRBJ2-1; unclear D gene. The germline V gene encodes CDR1 LGHDT and CDR2 YNNKEL (reference sequence). The CDR3 has 15 residues. Trimming took 0 bases from V and 5 from J, leaving 11 bases between them. The CDR3 is CASSQDFWSHNEQFF. The CDR3 DNA is TGTGCCAGCAGCCAAGATTTTTGGTCCCACAATGAGCAGTTCTTC.

The rearrangement uses TRBV12-3 or TRBV12-4 and TRBJ2-1; TRBD2 aligns across 7 bases. The CDR3 sequence is 14 residues long. With V trimmed by 7 bases and J by 4 bases, 7 bases remained unmatched. The CDR3 reads CASTAGVDYNEQFF. CDR3 coding DNA: TGTGCCAGCACCGCGGGAGTCGATTACAATGAGCAGTTCTTC.

This clonotype was counted ten times or more. The V call is TRBV6-1, the J call TRBJ1-1; D gene uncertain. The CDR3 sequence is 13 residues long. Germline V gives CDR1 MNHNS, CDR2 SASEGT. Trimming took off 6 bases at V and 0 bases at J, with 8 bases between the two ends. For the CDR3, the DNA is TGTGCCAGCAGACTCCACATGAACACTGAAGCTTTCTTT. This sequence encodes CASRLHMNTEAFF.

This clonotype has ten or more counts. This chain joins TRBV7-8 and TRBJ2-1; D is uncertain. The V gene lost 3 bases and the J gene lost 9 bases, with 12 bases spanning the gap. CDR1 SGHVS and CDR2 FQNEAQ come from the germline V gene. The CDR3 has 13 amino acids. CDR3 in amino acids: CASSLQVMGEQFF. The CDR3 nucleotides are TGTGCCAGCAGCTTGCAGGTGATGGGTGAGCAGTTCTTC.

This clonotype was detected only a few times. The rearrangement joins TRBV19 to TRBJ1-1; D is perhaps TRBD1 (6 bases). The length of the CDR3 is 14 residues. Between the trimmed V and J ends, which lost 3 bases and 4 bases, there was a span of 12 bases. CDR1 is LNHDA, CDR2 SQIVND, per germline (reference sequence). CDR3 sequence reads: CASSIQGRGTEAFF. The CDR3 coding sequence is TGTGCCAGTAGTATCCAGGGGCGCGGCACTGAAGCTTTCTTT.

This clonotype was recorded at least ten times. V and J are TRBV11-3 and TRBJ2-2; the D gene could be TRBD1 or TRBD2 (5 bases each). Between the trimmed V and J ends, which lost 5 bases and 1 base, there was a span of 14 bases. This CDR3 is built from 16 residues. Germline values: CDR1 SGHNT, CDR2 YENEEA. CDR3 in DNA: TGTGCCAGCAGCCCCCGTGGGGGAGAGAACACCGGGGAGCTGTTTTTT. This codes for CASSPRGGENTGELFF.

In this sample, this clonotype turned up many times. V usage is TRBV20-1 and J usage is TRBJ2-1; TRBD2 matches at 9 bases. The ends lost 0 bases at V and 9 bases at J; junction bases unmatched: 12. The CDR3 has 16 residues. Germline lookup yields CDR1 DFQATT and CDR2 SNEGSKA (reference sequence). CDR3 residues: CSARDYRREGRGEQFF. As DNA, the CDR3 is TGCAGTGCTAGAGATTATCGGCGGGAGGGCCGGGGTGAGCAGTTCTTC.

This clonotype was found many times. The chain is built from TRBV5-5 and TRBJ2-7; TRBD2 might be the D (5 bases). This CDR3 has 13 residues. Germline CDR1 SGHKS, CDR2 YYEKEE (reference sequence). The V and J ends lost 1 base and 4 bases respectively, with 9 bases between them. The CDR3 protein is CASSLMREYEQYF. CDR3 nucleotide sequence: TGTGCCAGCAGCTTGATGAGGGAATACGAGCAGTACTTC.

This clonotype has a handful of counts. The DNA for the CDR3 is TGCGCCAGCAGCCAACAACTAGCGGGAGGGAACACCGGGGAGCTGTTTTTT. Its protein product is CASSQQLAGGNTGELFF. The rearrangement links TRBV4-3 to TRBJ2-2; 12 bases line up with TRBD2. Germline-derived CDR1 and CDR2 are LGHNA and YSLEER. CDR3 size: 17 residues. The junction had 2 bases not matched to a gene; V was cut back by 2 bases and J by 1 base.

This clonotype turned up a few times. The rearrangement links TRBV19 to TRBJ2-5; 14 nucleotides match TRBD2. V gave up 5 bases and J gave up 4 bases; unmatched junction bases: 12. The germline V gene encodes CDR1 LNHDA and CDR2 SQIVND (reference sequence). The CDR3 has 18 residues. CDR3 sequence: CASSPQPGLAGEVETQYF. The CDR3 coding sequence is TGTGCCAGTAGTCCTCAACCGGGACTAGCGGGAGAGGTAGAGACCCAGTACTTC.

This clonotype was recorded many times. The rearrangement joins TRBV28 to TRBJ2-2; D gene uncertain. In germline, CDR1 is MDHEN, CDR2 SYDVKM. The CDR3 sequence is 16 residues long. V was trimmed by 5 bases and J by 0 bases, leaving 13 bases between them. The CDR3 loop reads CASSRIRAANTGELFF. The CDR3 region has the DNA TGTGCCAGCAGTCGAATTCGGGCGGCGAACACCGGGGAGCTGTTTTTT.

The sample holds a few counts of this clonotype. This chain uses TRBV19 with TRBJ2-7; the D gene is possibly TRBD1 (6 bases). CDR1 and CDR2 from the germline V gene are LNHDA and SQIVND (reference sequence). Trimming shortened V by 1 base and J by 5 bases, and 9 bases separated the two germline ends. The CDR3 has 13 amino acids. The CDR3 nucleotides read TGTGCCAGTAGTATAGTGACAGGTAACGAGCAGTACTTC. Protein product: CASSIVTGNEQYF.

This clonotype was found many times. The rearrangement joins TRBV6-1 to TRBJ1-1; the D gene is possibly TRBD1 (5 bases). This CDR3 is built from 12 residues. V dropped 10 bases and J dropped 7 bases, with 16 bases sitting between them. Germline CDR1 reads MNHNS; CDR2 reads SASEGT. As DNA, the CDR3 is TGTGCCACCGAAGCACTGGGGGGTGAAGCTTTCTTT. Its protein product is CATEALGGEAFF.

This clonotype was seen repeatedly, ten times or more. The rearrangement links TRBV20-1 to TRBJ2-3; 11 bases map to TRBD2. CDR1 DFQATT and CDR2 SNEGSKA come from the germline V gene (reference sequence). V was clipped by 3 bases and J by 2 bases; unmatched bases: 4. The CDR3 contains 15 residues. CDR3 DNA: TGCAGTGCTAGGAGACTAGCGGGGACCACAGATACGCAGTATTTT. Translating gives CSARRLAGTTDTQYF.

Of note for this clonotype: An end of the junction does not agree with germline; a read error may underlie this. This CDR3 is CASSPGLASSTDMQYF. The CDR3 DNA reads TGTGCCAGCAGCCCCGGACTAGCGAGTAGCACAGATATGCAGTATTTT. The chain recombines TRBV11-2 with TRBJ2-3, with 9 bases identical to TRBD2. The CDR3 has 16 amino acids. Looked up from germline, CDR1 is SGHAT and CDR2 is FQNNGV. Together with reference TRBV11-2 and TRBJ2-3, the CDR3 gives the full variable domain: EAGVAQSPRYKIIEKRQSVAFWCNPISGHATLYWYQQILGQGPKLLIQFQNNGVVDDSQLPKDRFSAERLKGVDSTLKIQPAKLEDSAVYLCASSPGLASSTDMQYFGPGTRLTVL.

This clonotype has a handful of counts. The rearrangement links TRBV5-1 to TRBJ1-6; 7 bases align to TRBD1. Unmatched junction bases numbered 4, after V lost 0 bases and J lost 7 bases. The CDR3 consists of 15 residues. Germline loops: CDR1 SGHRS, CDR2 YFSETQ. The CDR3 spells CASSLGDRVNSPLHF. Written as DNA, the CDR3 is TGCGCCAGCAGCTTGGGTGACAGGGTAAATTCACCCCTCCACTTT.

The rearrangement links TRBV27 to TRBJ1-2; D possibly corresponds to TRBD1 (6 bases). Germline CDR1 is MNHEY and CDR2 is SMNVEV (reference sequence). Trimming removed 3 bases from V and 0 bases from J, with 11 bases in between. The CDR3 is 15 residues long. CDR3 in DNA: TGTGCCAGCAGTTTGTCGACAGGCCCTAACTATGGCTACACCTTC. Residues: CASSLSTGPNYGYTF.

The table lists this clonotype with a few counts. One end of the junction varies from germline; a read error may be responsible. V is TRBV24-1 and J is TRBJ1-2; possible D gene TRBD1, 5 bases. Germline loops: CDR1 KGHDR, CDR2 SFDVKD. There are 20 residues in the CDR3. CDR3 residues: CVTSDLDFEESGQLFYGYTF. CDR3 DNA sequence: TGTGTCACCAGTGATTTAGATTTTGAAGAGTCAGGGCAACTCTTCTATGGCTACACCTTC.

This clonotype appeared a few times. The chain couples TRBV4-1 to TRBJ2-5; D is unclear. CDR3 size: 13 residues. CDR1 is MGHRA, CDR2 YSYEKL, per germline. V lost 1 base, J lost 2 bases, and 5 bases lay in between. In DNA form, the CDR3 reads TGCGCCAGCAGCCAAGCCTGGCAAGAGACCCAGTACTTC. Translated: CASSQAWQETQYF.